This record covers a single T cell receptor beta chain. A junction boundary mismatches the germline segment, possibly from a read error. From roughly 390 ng of RNA, a library with molecular barcoded alpha/delta and beta/gamma adaptors was made. Each CDR3 protein gets one entry after TCRdb re-called the reads with MiXCR. This table holds 35,000 to 55,000 distinct CDR3 sequences, 9.5% to 15% found once. Germline loops: CDR1 LGHNA, CDR2 YNFKEQ. The CDR3 runs 18 residues. The sample belongs to a study of read filtering for tumor transcriptome and immune sequencing. The sequence came from a donor aged 40 or over with multiple myeloma. The chain has TRBV4-2 and TRBJ2-5; TRBD2 might be the D (6 bases). The specimen was a population of CD138-negative cells sorted from bone marrow. The CDR3 here is CASSQGAVAVQYQETQHF. CDR3 in DNA: TGTGCCAGCAGCCAAGGGGCGGTAGCGGTACAGTACCAAGAGACCCAGCACTTC.